Sequencing of this T cell receptor beta chain was carried out in a study of T cells after yellow fever vaccination (dated by TCRdb to between 2019 and 2020). The study in broad terms: Libraries from fractions with low cell numbers were prepared with the SMART-Seq v4 Ultra Low Input RNA kit. To track T-cell clones before and after primary and booster YFV17D yellow fever vaccination, bulk TCR alpha and beta repertoires were sequenced longitudinally. Two healthy male donors, one aged 18 to 30 and one aged 30 to 39 years, were included in the cohort. Blood was collected at multiple timepoints before and after primary and secondary immunization, and bulk PBMC replicates and cell subsets were isolated. General study outcomes and caveats: Compared with the primary T-cell response, the secondary T-cell response was weaker but faster, peaking on day 5 rather than day 15. A small fraction of clonotypes showed up in both the CD4 and CD8 compartments, probably as a result of convergent recombination. Most clones expanded after primary vaccination (96% of CD4 and roughly 90% of CD8) were re-detected after the booster, suggesting that broad memory maintenance occurred. The study included only two donors, which limits how far the findings can be generalized. Computational filtering was needed because FACS-sorted repertoires could contain abundant contaminating clonotypes from the bulk population.

The treatment or condition label corresponds to: live attenuated yellow fever vaccine strain. Two biological replicates of bulk PBMCs were collected at each blood-draw timepoint. A standard Ficoll-Paque protocol was used to isolate PBMCs from peripheral blood. TriZol was used to extract RNA from bulk PBMCs, CD4 and CD8 fractions, and dextramer-positive and dextramer-negative fractions. The sample holds a few counts of this clonotype. Its binding antigen is unknown. The input lacks base qualities; no much larger clone sits a single base away. Inclusive of the bounding cysteine and phenylalanine, the CDR3 is 16 residues long. Left in the record is the CDR3 DNA by itself, 48 bases read in frame from the first base. V is reduced by 3 bases and J by 7 bases, leaving a spacing of 23 bases between them. CDR1 and CDR2, per the germline V gene, are SGDLS and YYNGEE. TCR cDNA was synthesized by 5'RACE template switching, through which a universal primer site and unique molecular identifiers were introduced. cDNA synthesis was primed from both the TCR alpha and TCR beta constant segments. Libraries were amplified in two PCR steps, with sample barcodes and sequencing adapters added in the second step. Libraries were sequenced on Illumina HiSeq 2500 (2x100 bp) or NovaSeq (2x150 bp). The paper's processing steps were these. Reads were demultiplexed and collapsed into UMI consensus sequences with MIGEC, and V(D)J alignment was performed with MiXCR. Using edgeR on replicate PBMC samples, clonotypes were called vaccine-responding if FDR was below 0.01 and the log2 fold change was above 5 up to day 15. CD4 or CD8 identity was assigned to each bulk clonotype according to whether the clonotype was present at higher abundance in the sequenced CD4 repertoire or the sequenced CD8 repertoire. The public reads were run again by TCRdb, first through fastp at Q25 and then through MiXCR, and only productive beta chains were kept. Records with the same CDR3 protein are collapsed into one entry carrying the most frequent genes and DNA. The V and J calls reflect TCRdb's pipeline rather than the authors' work. The sample table contains roughly 500,000 distinct CDR3 sequences; only one count was recorded for roughly 21% of them. The top ten clonotypes cover 14% of the sample.

Here the sequenced sample was PBMCs, taken 15 days after the yellow fever booster vaccination. The sequence joins TRBV9 to TRBJ2-7; TRBD2 is perhaps the D gene, given 6 matching bases. The origin of this receptor is a man aged 25 to 40 who received the YFV17D yellow fever vaccine. For the CDR3, the sequence is CASSEGGRGLPGEQYF. The DNA sequence is given as TGTGCCAGCAGCGAGGGAGGAAGGGGCTTACCGGGGGAGCAGTACTTC.